A single sample gave rise to the 19 T cell receptor beta chains below, sequenced in a study of T-cell reconstitution after alpha-beta-depleted transplantation in children. Molecular barcoding with unique molecular identifiers was used for the TCRbeta library. MiXCR, run by TCRdb on the PCR reads, gives a single entry per CDR3 protein. The sample contains 70,000 to 95,000 distinct CDR3 sequences, around 15% of which appear only once. The material sequenced was PBMCs, mostly from graft donor cells, taken 180 days after TCRalphabeta/CD19-depleted stem cell transplant. These receptors were collected from a male patient aged 2-10 years who had a stem cell transplant for acute lymphoblastic leukemia, so the T cells may come from the graft donor.

The table lists this clonotype with many counts. The chain has TRBV5-1 and TRBJ2-5, with TRBD2 matching over 7 bases. Losses at the gene ends were 4 bases for V and 1 base for J; bases not matched to a gene: 7. Germline CDR1 reads SGHRS; CDR2 reads YFSETQ. The CDR3 has 15 residues. CDR3 amino acids: CASSVSWGGQETQYF. The DNA of the CDR3 is TGCGCCAGCAGCGTATCGTGGGGGGGCCAAGAGACCCAGTACTTC.

This clonotype was seen only a few times. V usage is TRBV3-1 and J usage is TRBJ2-4; tentative D call: TRBD2 (5 bases). From germline, CDR1 is LGHDT and CDR2 YNNKEL (reference sequence). V lost 0 bases and J 0 bases, leaving 12 bases between the germline ends. The CDR3 spans 17 residues. CDR3 DNA sequence: TGTGCCAGCAGCCAAGATTACAAGCGGTTAGCCAAAAACATTCAGTACTTC. Protein sequence: CASSQDYKRLAKNIQYF. The full variable domain, with the rest looked up from reference TRBV3-1 and TRBJ2-4, is DTAVSQTPKYLVTQMGNDKSIKCEQNLGHDTMYWYKQDSKKFLKIMFSYNNKELIINETVPNRFSPKSPDKAHLNLHINSLELGDSAVYFCASSQDYKRLAKNIQYFGAGTRLSVL.

The V and J genes are TRBV5-1 and TRBJ2-2, with 7 nucleotides matching TRBD2. The V gene's germline CDR1 is SGHRS and CDR2 YFSETQ. This CDR3 is 15 amino acids long. Unmatched junction bases numbered 5, after V lost 3 bases and J lost 3 bases. CDR3 sequence reads: CASSSLAVDTGELFF. In DNA, the CDR3 is TGCGCCAGCAGCTCGCTAGCGGTAGACACCGGGGAGCTGTTTTTT.

The sample holds many counts of this clonotype. The V and J genes are TRBV19 and TRBJ1-6; D is ambiguous. Germline loops: CDR1 LNHDA, CDR2 SQIVND (reference sequence). This CDR3 spans 14 amino acids. The V and J ends lost 7 bases and 0 bases respectively, with 7 bases between them. The CDR3 loop is CASTLSSYNSPLHF. The CDR3 region has the DNA TGTGCCAGTACCTTAAGCTCCTATAATTCACCCCTCCACTTT.

This clonotype has at least ten counts. The chain employs TRBV5-5 and TRBJ2-7; D ambiguous. The CDR3 is 14 residues long. V lost 3 bases, J lost 3 bases, and 13 bases lay in between. Germline V gives CDR1 SGHKS, CDR2 YYEKEE (reference sequence). This chain's CDR3 is CASSWLVENYEQYF. The CDR3 coding sequence is TGTGCCAGCAGCTGGTTGGTAGAGAACTACGAGCAGTACTTC.

This chain connects TRBV5-5 to TRBJ1-5, with TRBD1 as a possible D gene (5 bases). The CDR3 length is 18 residues. The germline V and J ends were trimmed by 1 base and 0 bases, with 17 bases remaining between them. CDR1 is SGHKS, CDR2 YYEKEE, per germline (reference sequence). In DNA form, the CDR3 reads TGTGCCAGCAGCTTGACGACGGGACCAAGGTATAGCAATCAGCCCCAGCATTTT. It specifies CASSLTTGPRYSNQPQHF.

The chain links TRBV5-5 to TRBJ2-7; 10 bases are a match to TRBD2. J gave up 3 bases and V 4 bases, and 7 bases lay outside the gene matches. This CDR3 region has 15 residues. The V gene's germline CDR1 is SGHKS and CDR2 YYEKEE (reference sequence). The CDR3 loop is CASSLGLARVYEQYF. In DNA form, the CDR3 reads TGTGCCAGCAGCCTGGGACTAGCGCGTGTCTACGAGCAGTACTTC.

This clonotype was counted ten times or more. CDR3 in amino acids: CASRDLAIPNTEAFF. The CDR3 DNA follows: TGTGCCAGCAGGGACTTGGCAATACCGAACACTGAAGCTTTCTTT. V and J are TRBV6-2 or TRBV6-3 and TRBJ1-1; D gene uncertain. Deletions cut 6 bases from V and 1 base from J, with 15 bases between. Germline CDR1 MNHEY, CDR2 SVGEGT. The CDR3 has 15 residues.

The rearrangement joins TRBV3-1 to TRBJ2-3; D is unresolved. There are 14 residues in the CDR3. Trimming pared 0 bases from V and 5 bases from J, leaving 9 bases between. CDR1 is LGHDT and CDR2 is YNNKEL in the germline V gene (reference sequence). This chain's CDR3 is CASSQDSAQDTQYF. CDR3 nucleotides: TGTGCCAGCAGCCAAGATTCGGCACAAGATACGCAGTATTTT.

At least ten counts were recorded for this clonotype. The chain combines TRBV20-1 with TRBJ1-1; maybe TRBD1 (5 bases). This CDR3 spans 13 amino acids. Germline CDR1 reads DFQATT; CDR2 reads SNEGSKA (reference sequence). V lost 6 bases, J lost 0 bases, and 11 bases lay in between. The CDR3 loop is CSARWGVNTEAFF. CDR3 sequence (DNA): TGCAGTGCCCGTTGGGGGGTGAACACTGAAGCTTTCTTT.

This clonotype was seen a few times. The chain employs TRBV20-1 and TRBJ2-2; 12 bases are a match to TRBD2. The J segment lost 7 bases and the V segment lost 3 bases, leaving 24 bases of the junction unmatched. There are 21 residues in the CDR3. Per germline, CDR1 DFQATT and CDR2 SNEGSKA (reference sequence). CDR3 in amino acids: CSASPNIVPSGGAGGNGELFF. CDR3 coding DNA: TGCAGTGCTAGCCCAAACATCGTGCCTAGCGGGGGGGCCGGTGGGAACGGGGAGCTGTTTTTT.

In its sample, this clonotype was seen a few times. The chain links TRBV12-3 or TRBV12-4 to TRBJ2-3, with D perhaps being TRBD1 or TRBD2 (5 bases each). This CDR3 is 14 amino acids long. V lost 6 bases and J lost 4, with 14 bases in between. This CDR3 is CASSSPGGADTQYF. DNA for the CDR3: TGTGCCAGCAGCTCTCCTGGGGGAGCAGATACGCAGTATTTT.

This chain connects TRBV7-9 to TRBJ2-5; TRBD2 agrees at 8 bases. The germline V gene encodes CDR1 SEHNR and CDR2 FQNEAQ (reference sequence). The CDR3 length is 16 residues. V shed 5 bases, J shed 4 bases, and the junction held 12 bases outside the gene matches. The CDR3 DNA is TGTGCCAGCAGCGCGCCACTGCAGCGGGGGAGAGAGACCCAGTACTTC. As protein: CASSAPLQRGRETQYF.

The DNA of the CDR3 is TGTGCCAGCAAAGCGCCCACAACTACCGGGGAGCTGTTTTTT. It encodes CASKAPTTTGELFF. The chain employs TRBV11-2 and TRBJ2-2, with D hard to call. The CDR3 is 14 amino acids. Germline-derived CDR1 and CDR2 are SGHAT and FQNNGV. Trimming pared 7 bases from V and 5 bases from J, leaving 14 bases between.

This clonotype appeared a few times. The chain is built from TRBV7-6 and TRBJ2-2; TRBD2 matches 9 bases. Losses at the gene ends were 1 base for V and 1 base for J; bases not matched to a gene: 7. Germline loops: CDR1 SGHVS, CDR2 FNYEAQ. This CDR3 is built from 18 residues. CDR3 in DNA: TGTGCCAGCAGCTTAGTTTCCGGCGGGGGGGTGAACACCGGGGAGCTGTTTTTT. Its translation: CASSLVSGGGVNTGELFF.

This clonotype was picked up a small number of times. This chain uses TRBV29-1 with TRBJ2-5, with D tentatively TRBD1 or TRBD2 (5 bases each). Germline-derived CDR1 and CDR2 are SQVTM and ANQGSEA. Trimming cost V 1 base and J 7 bases, with 13 bases left between them. This CDR3 comprises 13 residues. The CDR3 reads CSVEGGTRGTQYF. Here the CDR3 DNA reads TGCAGCGTTGAAGGGGGGACGAGAGGGACCCAGTACTTC.

This clonotype was counted many times. The chain has TRBV5-6 and TRBJ2-3; 8 bases fit TRBD1. Unmatched junction bases numbered 6, after V lost 3 bases and J lost 6 bases. The CDR3 covers 14 residues. Germline V lookup: CDR1 SGHDT, CDR2 YYEEEE. The CDR3 here is CASSSTGELDTQYF. CDR3 in DNA: TGTGCCAGCAGCTCGACAGGGGAGCTGGATACGCAGTATTTT.

This clonotype was seen repeatedly, ten times or more. In DNA, the CDR3 is TGTGCCAGCAGTTCGGCTGGGTCCCGTGGCTACACCTTC. Amino acids: CASSSAGSRGYTF. V is TRBV27 and J is TRBJ1-2; D unresolved. CDR3 length equals 13 residues. The V gene lost 4 bases and the J gene lost 7 bases, with 13 bases spanning the gap. Germline CDR1 reads MNHEY; CDR2 reads SMNVEV (reference sequence).

The CDR3 spells CASSLEATNSPLHF. CDR3 in DNA: TGCGCCAGCAGCTTGGAGGCAACTAATTCACCCCTCCACTTT. The gene calls are TRBV5-1 and TRBJ1-6; D not resolved. The germline V and J ends were trimmed by 0 bases and 6 bases, with 7 bases remaining between them. CDR1 SGHRS and CDR2 YFSETQ come from the germline V gene. The CDR3 consists of 14 residues. The entire variable domain, with the rest obtained from reference TRBV5-1 and TRBJ1-6, is as follows: KAGVTQTPRYLIKTRGQQVTLSCSPISGHRSVSWYQQTPGQGLQFLFEYFSETQRNKGNFPGRFSGRQFSNSRSEMNVSTLELGDSALYLCASSLEATNSPLHFGNGTRLTVT.